A single TCR beta chain is shown here with its context. Antigen unknown. The sample originates from a study of T cell repertoires in cytomegalovirus infection. About the study: CMV epitopes in the study were HLA-C-restricted (recently identified) and HLA-B-restricted (well studied). Public signatures in TCR beta pointed to CMV infection and matching HLA type. Study-wide findings and caveats: Identification of carriers of CMV plus the relevant HLA was achieved through cumulative public TCR beta family frequency. HLA-C-restricted CMV clonotypes gave the most frequent clonotype in two of eight donors.

This CDR3 contains 14 residues. Trimming cost V 6 bases and J 5 bases, with 16 bases left between them. Germline V gives CDR1 LNHDA, CDR2 SQIVND (reference sequence). MiXCR, applied by TCRdb to the reads, yields one record per CDR3 protein. The sample has a few hundred thousand distinct CDR3 sequences; approximately 46% are singletons. The gene calls are TRBV19 and TRBJ1-1, with D unresolved. This material consisted of cultured PBMCs, taken from culture after CMV antigen stimulation. The clonotype originates from a human donor in good health (CMV status not recorded). Some clones in this sample may be carry-over from other donors' samples. Written as DNA, the CDR3 is TGTGCCAGTAGCAACCCCCAGTCTCGGACTGAAGCTTTCTTT. Translating it yields CASSNPQSRTEAFF.